Following are 27 T cell receptor beta chains from one sample sequenced in a study of technical replicates of blood from a handful of donors. Method: immunoSEQ multiplex PCR; TCRdb's copy keeps in-frame clones and lacks some. The top ten clones hold 2.5% to 3.5% of a sample with tens of thousands of clones, approximately 94% of them seen once. Sequencing was performed on PBMCs. Source of these receptors: a human donor in good health. Some clones in this sample may be carry-over from other donors' samples.

This chain uses TRBV27 with TRBJ2-7; D perhaps matches TRBD1 (5 bases). Germline CDR1 MNHEY, CDR2 SMNVEV (reference sequence). V gave up 2 bases and J gave up 0 bases, with 14 bases separating them. CDR3 length: 16 residues. CDR3 residues: CASSLRSYDSSYEQYF. In DNA form, the CDR3 reads TGTGCCAGCAGTTTAAGGTCTTACGACAGCTCCTACGAGCAGTACTTC.

This chain links TRBV9 with TRBJ2-2, with 8 bases identical to TRBD2. CDR1 is SGDLS, CDR2 YYNGEE, per germline. The ends lost 0 bases at V and 5 bases at J; junction bases unmatched: 3. The CDR3 runs to 15 residues. CDR3 sequence reads: CASSVAGGRTGELFF. CDR3 DNA: TGTGCCAGCAGCGTAGCGGGGGGGCGTACCGGGGAGCTGTTTTTT.

The rearrangement links TRBV7-8 to TRBJ2-2, with TRBD1 identical over 10 bases. This CDR3 contains 15 residues. The germline gives CDR1 SGHVS, CDR2 FQNEAQ. With 5 bases clipped from V and 5 bases from J, the junction kept 5 bases outside the gene matches. CDR3 loop: CASSPGQGRTGELFF. CDR3 nucleotide sequence: TGTGCCAGCAGCCCGGGACAGGGGCGGACCGGGGAGCTGTTTTTT.

The V and J genes are TRBV5-4 and TRBJ2-3, with 12 positions matching TRBD2. This CDR3 has 17 residues. The V gene end was trimmed by 4 bases and the J gene end by 2 bases; junction bases not matched to a gene: 8. Germline V gene lookup returns CDR1 SGHNT and CDR2 YYREEE (reference sequence). This chain's CDR3 is CASSQPGLAGHTDTQYF. CDR3 in DNA: TGTGCCAGCAGCCAACCGGGACTAGCGGGCCACACAGATACGCAGTATTTT. The full variable domain, its missing parts supplied by reference TRBV5-4 and TRBJ2-3, is ETGVTQSPTHLIKTRGQQVTLRCSSQSGHNTVSWYQQALGQGPQFIFQYYREEENGRGNFPPRFSGLQFPNYSSELNVNALELDDSALYLCASSQPGLAGHTDTQYFGPGTRLTVL.

The gene calls are TRBV2 and TRBJ1-2; TRBD1 aligns across 7 bases. This CDR3 is 14 amino acids long. V was pared by 1 base and J by 4 bases, with 3 bases of the junction left unmatched. The V gene's germline CDR1 is SNHLY and CDR2 FYNNEI. This CDR3 is CASSEDQGVYGYTF. The CDR3 nucleotides read TGTGCCAGCAGTGAAGACCAGGGGGTCTATGGCTACACCTTC.

The chain couples TRBV6-5 to TRBJ1-4, with 7 bases that match TRBD1. The CDR3 is made up of 14 amino acids. V gave up 4 bases and J gave up 7 bases; unmatched junction bases: 6. Looked up from germline, CDR1 is MNHEY and CDR2 is SVGAGI. The CDR3 DNA is TGTGCCAGCAGTTCGCCACAGGGGAGTGAAAAACTGTTTTTT. Translation gives CASSSPQGSEKLFF.

The rearrangement links TRBV6-5 to TRBJ2-4, with TRBD2 as a possible D gene (6 bases). V gave up 4 bases and J gave up 3 bases, with 16 bases separating them. The CDR3 runs 16 residues. The germline V gene encodes CDR1 MNHEY and CDR2 SVGAGI. The CDR3 DNA sequence: TGTGCCAGCAGTTCGGGACTGGTTCAGGGCAAAAACATTCAGTACTTC. Encoded protein: CASSSGLVQGKNIQYF.

The chain combines TRBV2 with TRBJ2-5; TRBD1 agrees at 8 bases. Losses at the gene ends were 6 bases for V and 2 bases for J; bases not matched to a gene: 5. The CDR3 has 14 residues. Germline values: CDR1 SNHLY, CDR2 FYNNEI. Here the CDR3 reads CASRGTGRQETQYF. Here the CDR3 DNA reads TGTGCCAGCAGGGGGACAGGACGACAAGAGACCCAGTACTTC.

The chain employs TRBV4-3 and TRBJ1-6; no definite D call. The CDR3 loop spans 16 amino acids. With 1 base removed from V and 0 bases from J, the gap between germline ends came to 7 bases. Germline V gives CDR1 LGHNA, CDR2 YSLEER. CDR3 amino acids: CASSQARSSYNSPLHF. The CDR3 DNA follows: TGCGCCAGCAGCCAAGCTAGGAGCTCCTATAATTCACCCCTCCACTTT.

This sequence joins TRBV5-1 and TRBJ1-4, with no clear D. CDR1 is SGHRS and CDR2 is YFSETQ in the germline V gene. The CDR3 runs to 14 residues. The V end lost 4 bases, the J end lost 8 bases, and 15 bases lay between the germline ends. The CDR3 loop is CASSRLAADEKLFF. The CDR3 DNA reads as TGCGCCAGCAGCAGGTTAGCGGCGGACGAAAAACTGTTTTTT.

The chain recombines TRBV4-3 with TRBJ2-3, with D possibly TRBD1 on 5 matching bases. The CDR3 has 16 residues. In germline, CDR1 is LGHNA, CDR2 YSLEER. The V end lost 4 bases, the J end lost 2 bases, and 16 bases lay between the germline ends. CDR3 coding DNA: TGCGCCAGCAGCCGGGAAGGGGCGTTAGACACAGATACGCAGTATTTT. Its translation: CASSREGALDTDTQYF.

The V gene is TRBV7-2, the J gene TRBJ1-2; D is ambiguous. Deletions cut 3 bases from V and 8 bases from J, with 19 bases between. The CDR3 consists of 15 residues. Germline values: CDR1 SGHTA, CDR2 FQGNSA. This CDR3 is CASSFFGPSAGGYTF. The CDR3 DNA is TGTGCCAGCAGCTTCTTCGGGCCCTCGGCGGGAGGCTACACCTTC.

This clone was recorded once. This chain links TRBV30 with TRBJ1-5; perhaps TRBD1 as D (6 bases). The germline V gene encodes CDR1 GTSNPN and CDR2 SVGIG (reference sequence). This CDR3 contains 13 residues. Trimming pared 2 bases from V and 5 bases from J, leaving 10 bases between. The CDR3 loop reads CAWSTGLDQPQHF. DNA of the CDR3: TGTGCCTGGAGTACAGGGCTAGATCAGCCCCAGCATTTT.

In DNA, the CDR3 is TGTGCCAGCAGTTACTCGACTTTGAGGGGAAACACCATATATTTT. It encodes CASSYSTLRGNTIYF. V gene TRBV6-5 combines with J gene TRBJ1-3; D unclear. The V end was cut by 0 bases, the J end by 4 bases, with 10 bases between. The CDR3 totals 15 residues. Looked up from germline, CDR1 is MNHEY and CDR2 is SVGAGI.

The rearrangement joins TRBV5-6 to TRBJ2-1; 8 positions agree with TRBD2. The CDR3 contains 15 residues. Germline V lookup: CDR1 SGHDT, CDR2 YYEEEE. V was clipped by 1 base and J by 6 bases; unmatched bases: 6. For the CDR3, the DNA is TGTGCCAGCAGCTTGTATACCCGGGGGGGCAATGAGCAGTTCTTC. It yields the protein CASSLYTRGGNEQFF.

The chain joins TRBV11-2 to TRBJ2-1, with 12 nucleotides matching TRBD2. This CDR3 has 15 residues. The junction had 7 bases not matched to a gene; V was cut back by 5 bases and J by 8 bases. Germline V CDR1 and CDR2: SGHAT, FQNNGV. CDR3 in DNA: TGTGCCAGCAGCCCAGGACTAGCGGGGCTCTATGAGCAGTTCTTC. Protein: CASSPGLAGLYEQFF.

This clone was recorded only once. The chain uses TRBV15 and TRBJ2-3, with 14 bases aligning to TRBD2. The ends lost 3 bases at V and 4 bases at J; junction bases unmatched: 0. Per germline, CDR1 LNHNV and CDR2 YYDKDF (reference sequence). The CDR3 sequence is 15 residues long. The CDR3 nucleotides read TGTGCCACCAGCAGGACTAGCGGGGGGGCAGATACGCAGTATTTT. Its translation: CATSRTSGGADTQYF.

This chain connects TRBV6-6 to TRBJ2-1; D possibly corresponds to TRBD2 (6 bases). This CDR3 comprises 16 residues. The V and J ends lost 6 bases and 3 bases respectively, with 18 bases between them. Germline V lookup: CDR1 MNHNY, CDR2 SVGAGI (reference sequence). DNA for the CDR3: TGTGCCAGCAGCCCTCTCGGCGGGGCCGGCTACAATGAGCAGTTCTTC. The encoded protein is CASSPLGGAGYNEQFF.

The chain joins TRBV9 to TRBJ1-2; 9 positions match TRBD1. Germline assignment: CDR1 SGDLS and CDR2 YYNGEE. With V trimmed by 2 bases and J by 3 bases, 5 bases remained unmatched. The CDR3 totals 15 residues. This CDR3 is CASSVRTGEDYGYTF. CDR3 in DNA: TGTGCCAGCAGCGTCCGGACAGGGGAAGACTATGGCTACACCTTC.

This clone was observed a single time. The chain couples TRBV29-1 to TRBJ2-2, with D possibly matching TRBD2 (5 bases). The CDR3 is 15 residues long. Germline V CDR1 and CDR2: SQVTM, ANQGSEA. V was pared by 2 bases and J by 1 base, with 11 bases between. The CDR3 sequence is CSVELDWGNTGELFF. The CDR3 DNA follows: TGCAGCGTTGAATTGGACTGGGGGAACACCGGGGAGCTGTTTTTT.

To note about this clone: A far larger clone is off by one base, so a read error is likely. This chain joins TRBV4-2 and TRBJ1-1; 11 bases map to TRBD1. Germline assignment: CDR1 LGHNA and CDR2 YNFKEQ. The length of the CDR3 is 14 residues. V shed 5 bases, J shed 6 bases, and the junction held 5 bases outside the gene matches. The CDR3 DNA sequence: TGTGCCAGCAGCTTAGGGACAGGGGGTGCTGAAGCTTTCTTT. It encodes CASSLGTGGAEAFF.

This chain connects TRBV29-1 to TRBJ1-3, with 10 nucleotides matching TRBD1. Germline CDR1 SQVTM, CDR2 ANQGSEA. The length of the CDR3 is 15 residues. V shed 8 bases and J 7 bases; nucleotides not matched to a gene: 14. The chain's CDR3 is CSIRQGASGGNTIYF. In nucleotides, the CDR3 is TGCAGCATACGACAGGGGGCCTCTGGAGGTAACACCATATATTTT.

This clone was found a few times. The chain links TRBV29-1 to TRBJ1-2; D is uncertain. The germline gives CDR1 SQVTM, CDR2 ANQGSEA. The V end was cut by 1 base, the J end by 7 bases, with 7 bases between. The CDR3 spans 11 residues. CDR3 amino acids: CSVEVELGYTF. CDR3 DNA sequence: TGCAGCGTTGAAGTGGAGCTTGGCTACACCTTC.

J is TRBJ2-4 and V is TRBV7-8; TRBD1 might be the D (6 bases). V was cut by 5 bases and J by 1 base, with 15 bases left in between. The CDR3 length is 16 residues. Per germline, CDR1 SGHVS and CDR2 FQNEAQ. CDR3 sequence (DNA): TGTGCCAGCAGCCCAGGACAGTCTTTGGCCAAAAACATTCAGTACTTC. It encodes CASSPGQSLAKNIQYF.

This chain joins TRBV5-1 and TRBJ2-2, with no clear D. The germline V and J ends were trimmed by 5 bases and 2 bases, with 10 bases remaining between them. The CDR3 runs 14 residues. Per germline, CDR1 SGHRS and CDR2 YFSETQ. CDR3 region: CASSVDFNTGELFF. The CDR3 DNA reads as TGCGCCAGCAGTGTTGACTTTAACACCGGGGAGCTGTTTTTT.

The V gene is TRBV6-5, the J gene TRBJ2-2; tentative D call: TRBD2 (6 bases). V lost 6 bases to trimming and J lost 2 bases, with 13 bases between them. Looked up from germline, CDR1 is MNHEY and CDR2 is SVGAGI. There are 15 residues in the CDR3. The CDR3 sequence: CASSRGDFNTGELFF. As DNA, the CDR3 is TGTGCCAGCAGCCGAGGGGACTTTAACACCGGGGAGCTGTTTTTT.

The chain combines TRBV6-5 with TRBJ1-1; the match to TRBD1 covers 8 bases. The germline V gene has CDR1 MNHEY and CDR2 SVGAGI. V shed 2 bases, J shed 11 bases, and the junction held 10 bases outside the gene matches. The CDR3 contains 14 residues. The CDR3 here is CASSYLGQVGVAFF. As DNA, the CDR3 is TGTGCCAGCAGTTACCTGGGACAGGTAGGGGTCGCTTTCTTT.